The clone carrying this TCR beta chain was seen only a few times. Its antigen is currently unknown. In donors with ophthalmopathy, activity was moderate-to-severe, with CAS ≥3, NOSPECS ≥4 and duration under 3 months. PBMCs were isolated from an approximately 10 ml sample of fresh peripheral blood. Scientists amplified the TCR beta CDR3 regions from RNA transcripts. Scientists carried out first-round RT-PCR using HTBI primers and then a second-round multiplex PCR. TCRdb independently ran MiXCR on the multiplex PCR reads; one entry per CDR3 protein. Among fewer than 350,000 distinct CDR3 sequences listed, roughly 15% were seen once. This record comes from a study of Graves' ophthalmopathy and Graves' hyperthyroidism. The overall study: Ahead of any treatment, peripheral blood was obtained at the initial diagnosis. Findings and caveats of the study: Blood also contained most of the expanded thyroid clonotypes above 0.001 frequency.

Sequenced: peripheral blood. This receptor was taken from an adult man with Graves' ophthalmopathy.

DNA for the CDR3: TGTGCCTCCTGGAATGGACAAAACTACTACGAGCAGTACTTC. Amino acids: CASWNGQNYYEQYF. The chain is built from TRBV30 and TRBJ2-7, with D perhaps matching TRBD1 (5 bases). Trimming stripped 7 bases from V and 3 bases from J, with 19 bases between. This CDR3 is built from 14 residues. Germline CDR1 and CDR2: GTSNPN and SVGIG (reference sequence).